This entry lists 21 T cell receptor beta chains sequenced from one sample in a study of vaccination and CD4 T cells after COVID-19. Cultured CD4+ T cell DNA was sequenced using the Oncomine TCR Beta short-read assay. Each CDR3 protein is one row after TCRdb ran MiXCR on the PCR reads. The profile shows approximately 25,000 distinct CDR3 sequences, less than 70% of them singletons. Treatment: approximately 9-day PBMC culture with coronavirus spike peptide pools or control peptides (ViraFEST assay). For these TCRs, the target antigens are not known. The sequencing sample was made of CD4+ T cells from blood, cultured in vitro. These receptor sequences come from a human donor who had recovered from COVID-19.

The CDR3: CASSLQTGPNSPLHF. CDR3 coding DNA: TGTGCCAGCAGCCTCCAGACAGGACCGAATTCACCCCTCCACTTT. V and J are TRBV7-3 and TRBJ1-6; tentative D call: TRBD1 (6 bases). The germline gives CDR1 SGHTA, CDR2 FQGTGA. Trimming removed 5 bases at V and 7 bases at J, with 15 bases between. This CDR3 has 15 amino acids.

This chain joins TRBV27 and TRBJ1-3; D gene ambiguous. V gave up 6 bases and J gave up 6 bases, with 12 bases separating them. Looked up from germline, CDR1 is MNHEY and CDR2 is SMNVEV (reference sequence). The CDR3 is made up of 13 amino acids. CDR3 nucleotides: TGTGCCAGCAGAGAGTTGGGCTCAAACACCATATATTTT. It encodes CASRELGSNTIYF.

The chain couples TRBV10-3 to TRBJ2-1, with 7 bases matching TRBD1. J gave up 3 bases and V 6 bases, and 8 bases lay outside the gene matches. CDR3 length: 15 residues. Germline CDR1 reads ENHRY; CDR2 reads SYGVKD. The CDR3 DNA is TGTGCCATCAGAGAAAAGGGACAGAGCTACAATGAGCAGTTCTTC. It translates to CAIREKGQSYNEQFF.

There are a few counts of this clonotype. This sequence joins TRBV7-9 and TRBJ1-5, with D hard to call. In germline, CDR1 is SEHNR, CDR2 FQNEAQ (reference sequence). CDR3 length equals 13 residues. V was trimmed by 7 bases and J by 7 bases, leaving 14 bases between them. CDR3: CASTRSGSQPQHF. The CDR3 DNA is TGTGCCAGCACCCGATCGGGATCCCAGCCCCAGCATTTT.

This clonotype was picked up a small number of times. The chain links TRBV7-2 to TRBJ1-5, with no clear D. CDR1 SGHTA and CDR2 FQGNSA come from the germline V gene. Trimming shortened V by 1 base and J by 2 bases, and 9 bases separated the two germline ends. CDR3 size: 15 residues. CDR3: CASSLEGSGNQPQHF. The CDR3 DNA reads TGTGCCAGCAGCTTAGAGGGAAGTGGCAATCAGCCCCAGCATTTT.

V and J are TRBV20-1 and TRBJ2-7; D is undetermined. CDR1 DFQATT and CDR2 SNEGSKA come from the germline V gene (reference sequence). CDR3 length: 13 residues. The ends were cut back, 8 bases at V and 0 bases at J, with 14 bases in the middle. This CDR3 reads CSRNKHLSYEQYF. The CDR3 coding sequence is TGCAGTCGAAACAAGCACCTCTCCTACGAGCAGTACTTC.

The V call is TRBV7-2, the J call TRBJ2-4; 9 bases are shared with TRBD1. The CDR3 consists of 19 residues. The ends lost 2 bases at V and 0 bases at J; junction bases unmatched: 11. The germline V gene has CDR1 SGHTA and CDR2 FQGNSA. In nucleotides, the CDR3 is TGTGCCAGCAGCTTAAGAGGGACAGGGAGCCGGGTAGCCAAAAACATTCAGTACTTC. Translating it yields CASSLRGTGSRVAKNIQYF.

Only one count was recorded for this clonotype. The chain carries TRBV6-1 and TRBJ2-5, with 8 positions matching TRBD1. The length of the CDR3 is 14 residues. Germline V CDR1 and CDR2: MNHNS, SASEGT. Trimming at V came to 7 bases and at J to 4 bases, leaving 8 bases not matched to a gene. The DNA of the CDR3 is TGTGCCAGCACCCCTTGGCAGGGGGCAGAGACCCAGTACTTC. Its translation: CASTPWQGAETQYF.

V usage is TRBV7-9 and J usage is TRBJ2-6; D ambiguous. Germline CDR1 reads SEHNR; CDR2 reads FQNEAQ (reference sequence). V was clipped by 1 base and J by 2 bases, with 6 bases between them. This CDR3 comprises 15 residues. The CDR3 reads CASSLGGAGANVLTF. CDR3 DNA: TGTGCCAGCAGCTTAGGTGGGGCTGGGGCCAACGTCCTGACTTTC.

V gene TRBV4-3 combines with J gene TRBJ2-2, with 8 bases aligning to TRBD1. The length of the CDR3 is 16 residues. The trim removed 3 bases at V and 5 bases at J, leaving 8 bases unmatched. Germline values: CDR1 LGHNA, CDR2 YSLEER. CDR3 protein: CASSQTDRVPTGELFF. In DNA form, the CDR3 reads TGCGCCAGCAGCCAGACGGACAGGGTCCCGACCGGGGAGCTGTTTTTT.

V gene TRBV15 combines with J gene TRBJ1-2, with D possibly matching TRBD1 (6 bases). CDR3 length: 13 residues. From germline, CDR1 is LNHNV and CDR2 YYDKDF (reference sequence). Trimming left V 2 bases short and J 8 bases short, with 12 bases between. CDR3 in amino acids: CATSRITGSGYTF. Written as DNA, the CDR3 is TGTGCCACCAGCAGAATCACAGGGTCCGGCTACACCTTC.

The chain recombines TRBV7-2 with TRBJ2-7, with D perhaps TRBD2 (6 bases). This CDR3 comprises 16 residues. V lost 5 bases to trimming and J lost 2 bases, with 19 bases between them. Germline assignment: CDR1 SGHTA and CDR2 FQGNSA. CDR3 nucleotide sequence: TGTGCCAGCAGCCTCTCGGCGGGGAAAGCTACCTACGAGCAGTACTTC. Its translation: CASSLSAGKATYEQYF.

This clonotype appeared once. The V gene is TRBV19, the J gene TRBJ1-1; 8 positions match TRBD1. Germline CDR1 LNHDA, CDR2 SQIVND (reference sequence). The trim removed 6 bases at V and 0 bases at J, leaving 3 bases unmatched. The CDR3 extends over 14 amino acids. CDR3 nucleotides: TGTGCCAGTAGCCGACAGGGGATGAACACTGAAGCTTTCTTT. Translated, it gives CASSRQGMNTEAFF.

The J gene is TRBJ2-3, the V gene TRBV2; 9 nucleotides match TRBD2. CDR1 and CDR2 from the germline V gene are SNHLY and FYNNEI. Trimming took 6 bases from V and 5 from J; bases not matched to a gene: 0. The CDR3 totals 12 residues. The CDR3 DNA sequence: TGTGCCAGCAGACTAGCGGGAGATACGCAGTATTTT. It is translated as CASRLAGDTQYF.

V and J are TRBV7-9 and TRBJ1-1; D perhaps matches TRBD1 (6 bases). The germline gives CDR1 SEHNR, CDR2 FQNEAQ (reference sequence). The CDR3 extends over 14 amino acids. The germline V and J ends were trimmed by 5 bases and 4 bases, with 14 bases remaining between them. The CDR3 nucleotides are TGTGCCAGCAGCCATGATTCCAGGGGCACTGAAGCTTTCTTT. Its protein product is CASSHDSRGTEAFF.

The V gene is TRBV18, the J gene TRBJ1-2; the match to TRBD1 covers 9 bases. Trimming cost V 2 bases and J 4 bases; bases outside gene matches: 5. Germline CDR1 reads KGHSH; CDR2 reads LQKENI. The CDR3 has 15 amino acids. CDR3 sequence: CASSPGGQGGYGYTF. The CDR3 DNA reads TGTGCCAGCTCACCAGGGGGACAGGGAGGCTATGGCTACACCTTC.

The J gene is TRBJ1-4, the V gene TRBV28; no definite D call. The CDR3 totals 14 residues. V lost 6 bases, J lost 4 bases, and 12 bases lay in between. The germline gives CDR1 MDHEN, CDR2 SYDVKM. DNA of the CDR3: TGTGCCAGCAGAAGCGGCGCCTATAATGAAAAACTGTTTTTT. It codes for CASRSGAYNEKLFF.

CDR3 in amino acids: CSARDRVYQETQYF. The CDR3 DNA reads as TGCAGTGCTAGGGACAGGGTGTACCAAGAGACCCAGTACTTC. This chain joins TRBV20-1 and TRBJ2-5, with 8 bases matching TRBD1. After removal of 3 bases from V and 0 bases from J, the junction contained 3 bases not matched to a gene. Germline loops: CDR1 DFQATT, CDR2 SNEGSKA (reference sequence). The CDR3 sequence is 14 residues long.

This clonotype has a handful of counts. The V and J genes are TRBV20-1 and TRBJ1-6; no firm D call. The CDR3 is made up of 15 amino acids. CDR1 and CDR2 (germline): DFQATT, SNEGSKA (reference sequence). V lost 2 bases and J lost 7, with 15 bases in between. The DNA for the CDR3 is TGCAGTGCTAGACCCCTGGGCAGGAGGAATTCACCCCTCCACTTT. Its translation is CSARPLGRRNSPLHF.

The genes are TRBV25-1 and TRBJ2-7, with 7 bases matching TRBD1. Looked up from germline, CDR1 is MGHDK and CDR2 is SYGVNS. V gave up 11 bases and J gave up 2 bases; unmatched junction bases: 15. This CDR3 is built from 15 residues. The CDR3 nucleotides are TGTGCCGGACACGTGGGACGGGACAGAACCTACGAGCAGTACTTC. Protein sequence: CAGHVGRDRTYEQYF.

A few counts support this clonotype. This CDR3 reads CATSRDHRLAGSGDTQYF. CDR3 DNA: TGTGCCACCAGCAGAGATCATCGACTAGCGGGGTCAGGTGATACGCAGTATTTT. This chain joins TRBV15 and TRBJ2-3; 11 nucleotides agree with TRBD2. This CDR3 spans 18 amino acids. The V gene's germline CDR1 is LNHNV and CDR2 YYDKDF (reference sequence). V gave up 0 bases and J gave up 6 bases; unmatched junction bases: 11.